This T cell receptor (beta chain) was recovered during a study of shared clonotypes between healthy human individuals. Study conclusions and caveats: The diversity represented, both genetic and in exposure history, was limited by few donors.

The table lists this clone with a count of one. Its target is not known. This specimen includes other DNA sequences encoding the same CDR3. CDR1 and CDR2 (germline): SGHRS, YFSETQ. The germline V and J ends were trimmed by 0 bases and 4 bases, with 8 bases remaining between them. CDR3 length: 13 residues. As defined, naive CD8 cells were CD45RO-negative and positively selected for CCR7, with terminally differentiated effector memory CD45RA+ cells excluded. The data were produced by immunoSEQ multiplex PCR, yet TCRdb's version contains in-frame clones alone and is incomplete. The sample includes 1.5 million to 2.5 million clones, 85% to 95% seen only once; the top ten take roughly 1%.

J is TRBJ2-7 and V is TRBV5-1; possibly TRBD1 or TRBD2 for D (5 bases each). The clonotype comes from a man aged 18 to 35 in good health. Sequenced input: naive CD8+ T cells sorted from blood. The CDR3 sequence is CASSLGDAYEQYF. The DNA of the CDR3 is TGCGCCAGCAGCTTGGGGGACGCTTACGAGCAGTACTTC.